The next 16 T cell receptor beta chains were all read from a single sample in a study of T cell responses to AZD1222 COVID-19 vaccine. Using immunoSEQ multiplex PCR, the repertoire was profiled, and TCRdb retains in-frame clones only, with some absent. Of approximately 110,000 clones listed, 70% to 90% are singletons. Sequencing used peripheral blood, obtained 28 days after the second AZD1222 dose. The receptors derive from an adult who received the AZD1222 COVID-19 vaccine.

J is TRBJ2-1 and V is TRBV21-1; the DNA was not used to check the table's D call, TRBD2. TRBV21-1 is designated a pseudogene. This CDR3 contains 15 residues. The CDR3 nucleotides read TGTGCCAGCAGCAATAGCGGGAGGGCCTACAATGAGCAGTTCTTC. This gives the protein CASSNSGRAYNEQFF.

In this sample, this clone turned up once. The chain combines TRBV24-1 with TRBJ2-2, with D unresolved. V was shortened by 7 bases and J by 5 bases, with 4 bases between the two germline ends. There are 11 residues in the CDR3. Germline-derived CDR1 and CDR2 are KGHDR and SFDVKD. CDR3 sequence (DNA): TGTGCCACCAGAGGAACCGGGGAGCTGTTTTTT. This sequence encodes CATRGTGELFF.

This chain links TRBV25-1 with TRBJ1-5; D gene ambiguous. Germline-derived CDR1 and CDR2 are MGHDK and SYGVNS. CDR3 length: 11 residues. With 1 base removed from V and 6 bases from J, the gap between germline ends came to 1 base. CDR3 region: CASSECQPQHF. In DNA, the CDR3 is TGTGCCAGCAGTGAATGTCAGCCCCAGCATTTT.

The J gene is TRBJ2-7, the V gene TRBV24-1, with TRBD1 matching over 8 bases. Per germline, CDR1 KGHDR and CDR2 SFDVKD. J gave up 3 bases and V 9 bases, and 9 bases lay outside the gene matches. The CDR3 covers 14 residues. The CDR3 DNA sequence: TGTGCCACCCGAGGACAGGGTCTTCTCTACGAGCAGTACTTC. Its translation is CATRGQGLLYEQYF.

V usage is TRBV6-5 and J usage is TRBJ1-2; 7 nucleotides line up with TRBD1. CDR1 and CDR2 from the germline V gene are MNHEY and SVGAGI. The CDR3 has 16 residues. Losses at the gene ends were 0 bases for V and 0 bases for J; bases not matched to a gene: 4. This chain's CDR3 is CASSYSRDRANYGYTF. The CDR3 DNA is TGTGCCAGCAGTTACTCCCGGGACAGAGCTAACTATGGCTACACCTTC.

The J gene is TRBJ2-3, the V gene TRBV19; D remains unclear. Germline lookup yields CDR1 LNHDA and CDR2 SQIVND (reference sequence). Trimming cost V 1 base and J 0 bases, with 8 bases left between them. The CDR3 contains 15 residues. This CDR3 reads CASSIVSGSTDTQYF. CDR3 nucleotides: TGTGCCAGTAGTATAGTGTCCGGGAGCACAGATACGCAGTATTTT. Looking up the rest from reference TRBV19 and TRBJ2-3 gives the full variable domain: DGGITQSPKYLFRKEGQNVTLSCEQNLNHDAMYWYRQDPGQGLRLIYYSQIVNDFQKGDIAEGYSVSREKKESFPLTVTSAQKNPTAFYLCASSIVSGSTDTQYFGPGTRLTVL.

The rearrangement links TRBV6-5 to TRBJ2-3; D gene ambiguous. Germline loops: CDR1 MNHEY, CDR2 SVGAGI. V lost 6 bases, J lost 0 bases, and 7 bases lay in between. CDR3 length: 13 residues. CDR3 in DNA: TGTGCCAGCAGAGCAGCCAGCACAGATACGCAGTATTTT. This sequence encodes CASRAASTDTQYF.

J is TRBJ2-2 and V is TRBV10-3; D is uncertain. Trimming left V 2 bases short and J 5 bases short, with 9 bases between. This CDR3 region has 14 residues. Germline CDR1 is ENHRY and CDR2 is SYGVKD. The CDR3 reads CAISELSATGELFF. CDR3 DNA sequence: TGTGCCATCAGTGAGCTGAGCGCGACCGGGGAGCTGTTTTTT.

This sequence joins TRBV6-6 and TRBJ2-3, with 7 bases identical to TRBD1. Germline-derived CDR1 and CDR2 are MNHNY and SVGAGI (reference sequence). There are 19 residues in the CDR3. The V segment lost 5 bases and the J segment 4 bases; nucleotides outside the gene matches: 21. CDR3 residues: CASSPTPKTGTVRPDTQYF. CDR3 bases: TGTGCCAGCAGTCCAACACCGAAAACAGGGACAGTAAGGCCAGATACGCAGTATTTT.

In its sample, this clone was seen a few times. This chain links TRBV28 with TRBJ1-2, with D uncertain. The CDR3 length is 16 residues. Germline V gives CDR1 MDHEN, CDR2 SYDVKM. Trimming stripped 8 bases from V and 1 base from J, with 20 bases between. Here the CDR3 reads CASGWVLRRLNYGYTF. CDR3 in DNA: TGTGCCAGCGGGTGGGTTCTGAGGCGGCTTAACTATGGCTACACCTTC.

The chain couples TRBV23-1 to TRBJ2-2; 16 bases match TRBD2. TRBV23-1 is identified as an open reading frame with a role that is uncertain. The CDR3 is 17 amino acids. V shed 4 bases and J 6 bases; nucleotides not matched to a gene: 5. This CDR3 is CASSRPGTSGRAGELFF. The CDR3 coding sequence is TGCGCCAGCAGTCGACCTGGGACTAGCGGGAGGGCCGGGGAGCTGTTTTTT.

J is TRBJ2-7 and V is TRBV5-1, with 9 bases matching TRBD2. With V trimmed by 5 bases and J by 2 bases, 5 bases remained unmatched. Germline lookup yields CDR1 SGHRS and CDR2 YFSETQ. The CDR3 has 14 amino acids. This CDR3 reads CASSLAGEAYEQYF. Written as DNA, the CDR3 is TGCGCCAGCAGTTTAGCGGGAGAAGCCTACGAGCAGTACTTC.

J is TRBJ1-5 and V is TRBV7-2; TRBD1 agrees at 10 bases. Germline loops: CDR1 SGHTA, CDR2 FQGNSA. Unmatched junction bases numbered 3, after V lost 1 base and J lost 6 bases. CDR3 length equals 15 residues. CDR3: CASSLEGQGIQPQHF. In DNA form, the CDR3 reads TGTGCCAGCAGCTTAGAGGGACAGGGGATTCAGCCCCAGCATTTT.

The rearrangement links TRBV2 to TRBJ1-2; D call uncertain. The CDR3 runs to 13 residues. From germline, CDR1 is SNHLY and CDR2 FYNNEI. V dropped 3 bases and J dropped 5 bases, with 10 bases sitting between them. The CDR3 sequence: CASSERTRYGYTF. In DNA, the CDR3 is TGTGCCAGCAGTGAGAGGACCAGATATGGCTACACCTTC.

The chain carries TRBV5-4 and TRBJ2-1, with D tentatively TRBD1 or TRBD2 (5 bases each). The V and J ends lost 3 bases and 4 bases respectively, with 17 bases between them. The CDR3 consists of 16 residues. The germline gives CDR1 SGHNT, CDR2 YYREEE (reference sequence). This chain's CDR3 is CASSSAGTPRYNEQFF. DNA of the CDR3: TGTGCCAGCAGCTCAGCCGGGACCCCTCGATACAATGAGCAGTTCTTC.

The chain has TRBV18 and TRBJ1-4; TRBD1 matches 8 bases. Losses at the gene ends were 3 bases for V and 0 bases for J; bases not matched to a gene: 9. This CDR3 spans 18 amino acids. Per germline, CDR1 KGHSH and CDR2 LQKENI. The CDR3 DNA reads TGTGCCAGCTCACCTGTACCGGGACAGGTCGCAACTAATGAAAAACTGTTTTTT. This codes for CASSPVPGQVATNEKLFF.